The 10 T cell receptor beta chains below come from one sample, sequenced in a study of T cells in women clearing cervical HPV infection. Measured with immunoSEQ multiplex PCR; TCRdb has only the in-frame clones, and not every one. The sample table sets out 9,500 to 15,000 clones. Sequences were obtained from blood buffy coat. The receptors come from a woman between 18 and 70 years old with a cervical HPV16 infection that either progressed to CIN3+ or cleared (not recorded which).

With respect to this clone: The CDR3 extends 3 residues past the end of the read, so its final part is completed from the germline J gene. The V and J genes are TRBV5-4 and TRBJ2-7; no definite D call. The CDR3 is made up of 12 amino acids. Looked up from germline, CDR1 is SGHNT and CDR2 is YYREEE (reference sequence). The V gene lost 0 bases and the J gene lost 3 bases, with 4 bases spanning the gap. The CDR3 here is CASSLDRYEQYF. The CDR3 bases that were read are TGTGCCAGCAGCTTGGATCGCTACGAG.

As regards this clone: Read data end 3 residues before the CDR3 end; the end is taken from the germline J gene. V and J are TRBV19 and TRBJ2-1, with 8 bases lining up with TRBD2. In germline, CDR1 is LNHDA, CDR2 SQIVND (reference sequence). The ends lost 7 bases at V and 4 bases at J; junction bases unmatched: 12. The CDR3 has 16 residues. The CDR3 protein is CASMSEAGAYYNEQFF. The covered CDR3 bases are TGTGCCAGTATGTCGGAAGCGGGGGCCTATTACAATGAG.

As concerns this clone: The CDR3 end is not reached by the read, which stops 3 residues before it; the germline J gene fills it in. The chain employs TRBV7-9 and TRBJ1-2; D unclear. The germline CDR1 and CDR2 sequences are SEHNR and FQNEAQ (reference sequence). The V end lost 5 bases, the J end lost 2 bases, and 9 bases lay between the germline ends. The CDR3 consists of 13 residues. CDR3 region: CASSHQENYGYTF. Incomplete CDR3 DNA: TGTGCCAGCAGCCATCAGGAAAACTATGGC.

A word on this clone: The read terminates 3 residues ahead of where the CDR3 ends, so the germline J gene completes it. This rearrangement joins TRBV5-1 to TRBJ1-4; possible D gene TRBD1, 5 bases. The CDR3 sequence is 16 residues long. Germline CDR1 and CDR2: SGHRS and YFSETQ. V was clipped by 5 bases and J by 0 bases, with 14 bases between them. The CDR3 bases that were read are TGCGCCAGCAGTACGGATTGGGGGGCAACTAATGAAAAA. This gives the protein CASSTDWGATNEK. The full CDR3 protein reads CASSTDWGATNEKLFF.

Worth noting for this clone: The CDR3 end is not reached by the read, which stops 3 residues before it; the germline J gene fills it in. Other DNA sequences of this sample code for an identical CDR3. The genes are TRBV7-9 and TRBJ2-7; 8 bases agree with TRBD2. The CDR3 contains 14 residues. After removal of 6 bases from V and 0 bases from J, the junction contained 4 bases not matched to a gene. Per germline, CDR1 SEHNR and CDR2 FQNEAQ (reference sequence). The sequenced part of the CDR3 DNA is TGTGCCAGCAGTAGCGGGGTCAGCTCCTACGAG. This gives the protein CASSSGVSSYE. The CDR3 in full is CASSSGVSSYEQYF.

With respect to this clone: The read terminates 3 residues before the CDR3 end, so the remaining end is supplied by the germline J gene. The V call is TRBV28, the J call TRBJ2-1, with D possibly matching TRBD2 (6 bases). V lost 6 bases and J lost 0, with 12 bases in between. This CDR3 contains 15 residues. In germline, CDR1 is MDHEN, CDR2 SYDVKM. The CDR3: CASRGRGSSYNEQFF. The covered CDR3 bases are TGTGCCAGCAGGGGACGGGGGAGCTCCTACAATGAG.

Details on this clone: Read sequence stops 3 residues before the CDR3 end, and the germline J gene provides the missing end. The chain employs TRBV11-1 and TRBJ1-5; D not certain. CDR1 is SGHAT and CDR2 is FQDESV in the germline V gene (reference sequence). CDR3 length equals 13 residues. The ends were cut back, 5 bases at V and 5 bases at J, with 10 bases in the middle. CDR3 sequence reads: CASSQNGDQPQHF. The sequenced part of the CDR3 DNA is TGTGCCAGCAGCCAAAACGGGGATCAGCCC.

As to this clone: The CDR3 end falls 3 residues outside the read, so it is completed with the germline J gene. The chain uses TRBV30 and TRBJ1-2, with 8 positions matching TRBD1. This CDR3 has 13 residues. Germline values: CDR1 GTSNPN, CDR2 SVGIG (reference sequence). Partial CDR3 DNA: TGTGCCTGGAGTCGACAGGGGTTGGGGGGC. This codes for CAWSRQGLGG. The CDR3 in full is CAWSRQGLGGYTF.

As concerns this clone: The missing CDR3 end, 3 residues past where the read stops, is filled in from the germline J gene. This chain joins TRBV4-2 and TRBJ2-2; D is perhaps TRBD1 (5 bases). This CDR3 contains 14 residues. CDR1 is LGHNA and CDR2 is YNFKEQ in the germline V gene. V was shortened by 5 bases and J by 3 bases, with 10 bases between the two germline ends. The DNA read from the CDR3 is TGTGCCAGCAGCGGAGAAGGGGACACCGGGGAG. Protein sequence: CASSGEGDTGE. The whole CDR3 protein reads CASSGEGDTGELFF.

This clone is labeled medium-sized based on frequency. The read halts 3 residues ahead of the CDR3 end, with the missing end drawn from the germline J gene. The genes are TRBV4-1 and TRBJ1-5; 8 bases are shared with TRBD1. Germline V gives CDR1 MGHRA, CDR2 YSYEKL. CDR3 length: 15 residues. J was trimmed by 7 bases and V by 1 base; bases with no gene match: 6. The CDR3 protein is CASSQVAGGRQPQHF. The CDR3 bases that were read are TGCGCCAGCAGCCAAGTAGCAGGGGGCCGACAGCCC.